Below, 6 T cell receptor beta chains from the same sample are listed, as sequenced in a study. One entry per CDR3 protein, called by TCRdb with MiXCR from the RT-PCR reads. Here the sample spans roughly 6,000 distinct CDR3 sequences, about nine tenths being singletons. Sequenced sample: memory CD4+ T cells from blood. Every receptor here comes from a female donor in good health, serving as a healthy control.

As for this clonotype: Little can be read into the size of this beta chain, an off-target read in a library designed for alpha chains. The chain carries TRBV12-3 or TRBV12-4 and TRBJ1-2; the D gene is possibly TRBD1 (5 bases). V lost 0 bases to trimming and J lost 8 bases, with 13 bases between them. The CDR3 totals 14 residues. Written as DNA, the CDR3 is TGTGCCAGCAGTTTAGCCGGGACTATAAGAGGCTACACCTTC. As protein: CASSLAGTIRGYTF.

With respect to this clonotype: For a library built for alpha chains, this beta chain is a stray read; little rests on its size. The genes are TRBV7-8 and TRBJ2-2; 9 nucleotides agree with TRBD2. The CDR3 contains 13 residues. CDR1 is SGHVS and CDR2 is FQNEAQ in the germline V gene. V shed 10 bases, J shed 6 bases, and the junction held 6 bases outside the gene matches. The CDR3 spells CATRREGSGELFF. In DNA form, the CDR3 reads TGTGCCACGAGGCGGGAGGGGTCCGGGGAGCTGTTTTTT.

On this clonotype: Because this beta chain is a stray read in a library intended to capture alpha chains, its abundance should not be given much weight. The chain carries TRBV6-1 and TRBJ2-2; D is undetermined. Germline V gene sequence: CDR1 MNHNS, CDR2 SASEGT. CDR3 length equals 11 residues. V gave up 7 bases and J gave up 8 bases, with 8 bases separating them. DNA of the CDR3: TGTGCCAGCAAAGGTGGTGGGGAGCTGTTTTTT. It codes for CASKGGGELFF.

Details on this clonotype: As an off-target read in a library built for alpha chains, this beta chain has a frequency of little significance. The rearrangement joins TRBV7-2 to TRBJ2-1; D is unclear. Germline loops: CDR1 SGHTA, CDR2 FQGNSA. Trimming left V 2 bases short and J 9 bases short, with 11 bases between. CDR3 length: 13 amino acids. CDR3 loop: CASSLPGLGEQFF. Written as DNA, the CDR3 is TGTGCCAGCAGCTTACCTGGTCTCGGTGAGCAGTTCTTC.

A note on this clonotype: This beta chain is a stray sequence in a library constructed for alpha chains; its clone size is not meaningful. The chain carries TRBV4-1 and TRBJ1-2; 11 nucleotides line up with TRBD1. Germline assignment: CDR1 MGHRA and CDR2 YSYEKL. The CDR3 is 20 residues long. With 1 base clipped from V and 2 bases from J, the junction kept 15 bases outside the gene matches. In nucleotides, the CDR3 is TGCGCCAGCAGCCAAGCCCGGGATCCGGACAGGGGGCCGTCGAACTATGGCTACACCTTC. Translation gives CASSQARDPDRGPSNYGYTF.

A remark on this clonotype: This beta chain is off target for a library built for alpha chains, so its abundance means little. The chain couples TRBV5-1 to TRBJ2-5; TRBD1 agrees at 9 bases. Unmatched junction bases numbered 9, after V lost 4 bases and J lost 5 bases. The CDR3 contains 15 residues. The germline gives CDR1 SGHRS, CDR2 YFSETQ. The CDR3 reads CASSGGTGFGETQYF. The CDR3 DNA follows: TGCGCCAGCAGCGGAGGGACAGGGTTTGGGGAGACCCAGTACTTC.